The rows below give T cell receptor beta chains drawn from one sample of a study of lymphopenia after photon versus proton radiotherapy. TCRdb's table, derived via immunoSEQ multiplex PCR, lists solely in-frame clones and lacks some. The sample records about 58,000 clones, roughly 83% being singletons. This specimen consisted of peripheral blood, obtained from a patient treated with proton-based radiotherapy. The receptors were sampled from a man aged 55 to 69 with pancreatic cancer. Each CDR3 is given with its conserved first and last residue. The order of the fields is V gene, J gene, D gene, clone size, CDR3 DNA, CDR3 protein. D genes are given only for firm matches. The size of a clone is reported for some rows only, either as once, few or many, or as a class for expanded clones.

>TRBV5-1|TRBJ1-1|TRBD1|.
TGCGCCAGCAGCGTGAACAGGGGTACCATGAACACTGAAGCTTTCTTT
CASSVNRGTMNTEAFF
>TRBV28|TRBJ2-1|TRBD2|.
TGTGCCAGCAGTTCGGGACTAGCGGGAGGGTGGGACAATGAGCAGTTCTTC
CASSSGLAGGWDNEQFF
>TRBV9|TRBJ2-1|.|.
TGTGCCAGCAGCGTAGATCGGTTTACGGGAATGGATGAGCAGTTCTTC
CASSVDRFTGMDEQFF
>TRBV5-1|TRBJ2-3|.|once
TGCGCCAGCAGCTTGCAGCCGGATACGCAGTATTTT
CASSLQPDTQYF
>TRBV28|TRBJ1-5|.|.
TGTGCCAGCACTTCCCCGATCGGGCCCCAGCATTTT
CASTSPIGPQHF
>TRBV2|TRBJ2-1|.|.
TGTGCCAGCAGAAGACAGGCTAGGAATGAGCAGTTCTTC
CASRRQARNEQFF
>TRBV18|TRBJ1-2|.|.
TGTGCCAGCTCACCAGTCGGGTTGCAGGCCCCAGGCGGCTACACCTTC
CASSPVGLQAPGGYTF
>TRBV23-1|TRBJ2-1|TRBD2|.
TGCGCCAGCAGTAAAATCCTTGGACTAGCGGGGGAGAATGAGCAGTTCTTC
CASSKILGLAGENEQFF
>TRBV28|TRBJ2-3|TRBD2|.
TGTGCCAGCAGTGGTGCTTGGCGGGAGGAGGAAGATACGCAGTATTTT
CASSGAWREEEDTQYF
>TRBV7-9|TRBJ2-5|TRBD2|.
TGTGCCAGCAGCCAACCGGGACTAGCTACGGGGACCCAGTACTTC
CASSQPGLATGTQYF
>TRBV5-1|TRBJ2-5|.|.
TGCGCCAGCAGCTTGCAGGGGTTGGAGACCCAGTACTTC
CASSLQGLETQYF
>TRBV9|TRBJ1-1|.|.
TGTGCCAGCAGCAAGACAGATGACACTGAAGCTTTCTTT
CASSKTDDTEAFF
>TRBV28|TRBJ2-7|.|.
TGTGCCAGCCGCGACAGGACCTACGAGCAGTACTTC
CASRDRTYEQYF
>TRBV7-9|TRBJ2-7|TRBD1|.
TGTGCCAGCAGTTATGGGACAGGGACGTACGAGCAGTACTTC
CASSYGTGTYEQYF
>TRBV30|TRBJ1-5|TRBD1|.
TGTGCCTGGAATGGACAGGGGAATCAGCCCCAGCATTTT
CAWNGQGNQPQHF
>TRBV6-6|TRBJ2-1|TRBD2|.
TGTGCCAGCAGTCCGACCGGGACTAACAATGAGCAGTTCTTC
CASSPTGTNNEQFF
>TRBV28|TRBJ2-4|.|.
TGTGCCAGCACTCCTGACCCGAGGAACATTCAGTACTTC
CASTPDPRNIQYF
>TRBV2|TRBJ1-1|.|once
TGTGCCAGCAGCGAGAGGGTAGAAGGCCGTAGATTT
CASSERVEGRRF
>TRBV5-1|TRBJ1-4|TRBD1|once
TGCGCCAGCAGCCGCGACAGGGGGCAGAATGAAAAACTGTTTTTT
CASSRDRGQNEKLFF
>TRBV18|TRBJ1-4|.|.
TGTGCCAGCTCACCACGGACAGCCGGCGAAAAACTGTTTTTT
CASSPRTAGEKLFF
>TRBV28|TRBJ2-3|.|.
TGTGCCAGCGTTTCGGGGGGCTCAGGTATAGATACGCAGTATTTT
CASVSGGSGIDTQYF
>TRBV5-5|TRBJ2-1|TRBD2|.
TGTGCCAGCAGCCTGGTACTACTAGCGGGAGATGAGCAGTTCTTC
CASSLVLLAGDEQFF
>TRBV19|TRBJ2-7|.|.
TGTGCCAGTGGGGACTCCTACGAGCAGTACTTC
CASGDSYEQYF
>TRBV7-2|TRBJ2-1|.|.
TGTGCCAGCAGCTTAGCCAATGAGCAGTTCTTC
CASSLANEQFF
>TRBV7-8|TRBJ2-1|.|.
TGTGCCAGCAGCTTAGATAAGAACAATGAGCAGTTCTTC
CASSLDKNNEQFF
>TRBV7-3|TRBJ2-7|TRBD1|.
TGTGCCAGCAGCTTGGTAGGGGGCAACCGCTACGAGCAGTACTTC
CASSLVGGNRYEQYF
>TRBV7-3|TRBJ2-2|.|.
TGTGCCAGCAGCCAAAGACAGGGAGGCGCCGGGGAGCTGTTTTTT
CASSQRQGGAGELFF
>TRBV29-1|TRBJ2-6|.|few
TGCAGCGTTATCTCTGGGGCCAACGTCCTGACTTTC
CSVISGANVLTF
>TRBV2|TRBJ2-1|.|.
TGTGCCAGCAGTGAAAGAACGAGTCGGAATGAGCAGTTCTTC
CASSERTSRNEQFF
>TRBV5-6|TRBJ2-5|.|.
TGTGCCAGCAGCTCAGTAGGGGGGCTTGAGACCCAGTACTTC
CASSSVGGLETQYF
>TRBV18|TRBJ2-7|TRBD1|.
TGTGCCAGCTCACCATCCACGACAGGGGCCGGTGGGTACGAGCAGTACTTC
CASSPSTTGAGGYEQYF
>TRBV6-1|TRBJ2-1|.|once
TGTGCCAGCAGTGAATTAGCGCAGAACAATGAGCAGTTCTTC
CASSELAQNNEQFF
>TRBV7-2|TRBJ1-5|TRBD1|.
TGTGCCAGCAGCTTAGTCAGGGGGCCCAATCAGCCCCAGCATTTT
CASSLVRGPNQPQHF
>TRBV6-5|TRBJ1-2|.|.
TGTGCCAGCAGTTACGGCGGAATACAAGGCTACACCTTC
CASSYGGIQGYTF
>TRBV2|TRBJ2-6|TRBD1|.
TGTGCCAGCAGTGAATTTTGGATGGGACAGGCGAGGCGGGCCAACGTCCTGACTTTC
CASSEFWMGQARRANVLTF
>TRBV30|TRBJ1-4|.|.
TGTGCCTGGAGTTTTCAGTCAACTAATGAAAAACTGTTTTTT
CAWSFQSTNEKLFF
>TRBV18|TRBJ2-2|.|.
TGTGCCAGCTCACCAACCGGGGAGCTGTTTTTT
CASSPTGELFF
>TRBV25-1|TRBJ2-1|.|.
TGTGCCACTTCTAGGGGCGATGAGCAGTTCTTC
CATSRGDEQFF
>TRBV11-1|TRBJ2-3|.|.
TGTGCCAGCCGAGTGGGTGGCGCCGCAGATACGCAGTATTTT
CASRVGGAADTQYF
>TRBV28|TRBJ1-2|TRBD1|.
TGTGCCAGCAGATCTAGCCTCGGACAGGGAATTATGAGTTTTTACACCTTC
CASRSSLGQGIMSFYTF
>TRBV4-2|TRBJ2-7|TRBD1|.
TGTGCCAGCGGGTTCTCCGGGACAGGGGCCTACGAGCAGTACTTC
CASGFSGTGAYEQYF
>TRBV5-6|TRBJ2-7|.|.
TGTGCCAGCAGCCCGGGGGTCGACGAGCAGTACTTC
CASSPGVDEQYF
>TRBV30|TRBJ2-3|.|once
TGTGCCTGGGGGGGTTCGGCCCGCACAGATACGCAGTATTTT
CAWGGSARTDTQYF
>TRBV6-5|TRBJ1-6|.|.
TGTGCCAGCAGTTACTCCCGTGGAGGAAATTCACCCCTCCACTTT
CASSYSRGGNSPLHF
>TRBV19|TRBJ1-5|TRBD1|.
TGTGCCAGTGGGGACAGAAAGAATCAGCCCCAGCATTTT
CASGDRKNQPQHF
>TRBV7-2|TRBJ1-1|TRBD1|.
TGTGCCAGCAGCTTATATGGGACAGCGACGAACACTGAAGCTTTCTTT
CASSLYGTATNTEAFF
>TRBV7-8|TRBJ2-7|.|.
TGTGCCAGCAGCACACGGTGGGGAGACTACGAGCAGTACTTC
CASSTRWGDYEQYF
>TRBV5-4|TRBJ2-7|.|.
TGTGCCAGCAGCTCATCCCAGGGGTACGAGCAGTACTTC
CASSSSQGYEQYF
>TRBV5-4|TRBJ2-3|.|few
TGTGCCAGCAGCTTGGATCGCGGGGTGACAGATACGCAGTATTTT
CASSLDRGVTDTQYF
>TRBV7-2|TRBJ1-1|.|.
TGTGCCAGCGGGAGTGGGGCGGACACTGAAGCTTTCTTT
CASGSGADTEAFF
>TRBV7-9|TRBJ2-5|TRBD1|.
TGTGCCAGCAGCTCACACAGCAAAAGGGGACAGCTTCAAGAGACCCAGTACTTC
CASSSHSKRGQLQETQYF
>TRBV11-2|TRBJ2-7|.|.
TGTGCCAGCAGCTTAGGTAGAGAGTTCTACGAGCAGTACTTC
CASSLGREFYEQYF
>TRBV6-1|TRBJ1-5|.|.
TGTGCCAGCATTCCCGGTTATAGCAATCAGCCCCAGCATTTT
CASIPGYSNQPQHF